The present TCR beta chain was sequenced within a study of Ad26.COV2.S vaccination and SARS-CoV-2 variants. About the study: Donor was one of the participants in the Ad26.COV2.S arm of the COV1001 trial. In the study, Ad26.COV2.S was injected intramuscularly once, or twice 56 days apart.

Broader study findings: Post-vaccination breadth of spike-specific CD8+ and CD4+ T cell responses was reportedly substantial. Spike-specific TCR breadth ran higher among vaccine recipients than placebo recipients.

Note on this clone: Its antigen is not known.

Trimming shortened V by 5 bases and J by 6 bases, and 17 bases separated the two germline ends. Germline V lookup: CDR1 SEHNR, CDR2 FQNEAQ (reference sequence). The CDR3 covers 14 residues. Repertoires were generated with immunoSEQ multiplex PCR, while TCRdb's copy carries only in-frame clones and drops some. The sample includes 360,000 or so clones, roughly 84% seen only once; the top ten take approximately 3.6%. Documented treatment: 19 received Ad26.COV2.S at low or high dose, single or two shots; about 5 received placebo; per-sample allocation not given. Day 63 following the first vaccine or placebo injection was when the samples were taken.

This chain uses TRBV7-9 with TRBJ2-7, with D perhaps TRBD2 (5 bases). The TCR sequence derives from a person aged 18 to 65 who received the Ad26.COV2.S COVID-19 vaccine or a placebo. The input for sequencing was peripheral blood, taken in a trial of Ad26.COV2.S vaccine versus placebo. The CDR3 nucleotides are TGTGCCAGCAGCCCATCACTAGGCCTTTTCGAGCAGTACTTC. Its protein is CASSPSLGLFEQYF.